This T cell receptor (beta chain) originates from a study of blood T cells in healthy people across ages. The V and J ends lost 8 bases and 7 bases respectively, with 18 bases between them. CDR1 and CDR2 from the germline V gene are DFQATT and SNEGSKA (reference sequence). This CDR3 region has 13 residues. Study results and limitations: CMV infection status of these donors was not known.

A note on this clonotype: The antigen is not known.

Primers used in a second PCR of about 7 to 12 cycles were a sample-barcoded 5' primer and a J-beta primer mix. TCRdb analysed the 5' RACE reads with MiXCR anew, one entry per CDR3 protein. The profile shows around 1,800,000 distinct CDR3 sequences, about two fifths of them singletons. Sequencing was carried out using blood. This chain connects TRBV20-1 to TRBJ2-1; D may correspond to TRBD1 or TRBD2 (5 bases each). This clonotype originated in a human donor in good health. Here the CDR3 reads CSTTPEAGNEQFF. DNA of the CDR3: TGCAGTACGACCCCGGAGGCAGGGAATGAGCAGTTCTTC.